These 14 T cell receptor beta chains were all obtained from the same sample, sequenced in a study of cytomegalovirus exposure and HLA in healthy donors. The PCR was carried out with 60 Vbeta primers and 13 Jbeta primers. The method was immunoSEQ multiplex PCR; TCRdb's version includes in-frame clones alone and lacks a portion of them. The sample lists some 190,000 clones; roughly 9.5% were seen once. Sequenced sample: PBMCs. The receptors were gathered from a woman in her twenties or thirties in good health and CMV-seropositive.

The J gene is TRBJ2-5, the V gene TRBV18, with 8 bases identical to TRBD1. V shed 2 bases, J shed 5 bases, and the junction held 4 bases outside the gene matches. The length of the CDR3 is 14 residues. Germline values: CDR1 KGHSH, CDR2 LQKENI. In nucleotides, the CDR3 is TGTGCCAGCTCACCAGCAGGGGGCCGGGAGACCCAGTACTTC. It encodes CASSPAGGRETQYF.

V is TRBV5-1 and J is TRBJ2-7; 9 positions match TRBD1. Germline V lookup: CDR1 SGHRS, CDR2 YFSETQ. With 4 bases clipped from V and 1 base from J, the junction kept 6 bases outside the gene matches. CDR3 length: 15 residues. CDR3 nucleotide sequence: TGCGCCAGCAGCCCACATGGGACAGGGTCCTACGAGCAGTACTTC. It specifies CASSPHGTGSYEQYF.

This clone was counted only a few times. The rearrangement uses TRBV9 and TRBJ2-5; no clear D gene. Trimming shortened V by 0 bases and J by 2 bases, and 11 bases separated the two germline ends. This CDR3 region has 15 residues. Germline-derived CDR1 and CDR2 are SGDLS and YYNGEE. The CDR3 nucleotides are TGTGCCAGCAGCGTAGACGGCGGCACGCAAGAGACCCAGTACTTC. Translated, it gives CASSVDGGTQETQYF.

With respect to this clone: Mismatch with germline at one junction end may stem from a read error. This chain links TRBV4-2 with TRBJ2-3, with 14 bases matching TRBD2. CDR3 length equals 16 residues. Germline V gene data show CDR1 as LGHNA and CDR2 as YNFKEQ. The CDR3 loop reads CASSKEGLAGVNTQYF. CDR3 sequence (DNA): TGTGCCAGCAGCAAAGAGGGACTAGCGGGAGTAAATACGCAGTATTTT.

The chain employs TRBV15 and TRBJ1-3; D is ambiguous. V lost 0 bases and J 7 bases, leaving 13 bases between the germline ends. The length of the CDR3 is 15 residues. Per germline, CDR1 LNHNV and CDR2 YYDKDF (reference sequence). The chain's CDR3 is CATSRDYKRSNTIYF. As DNA, the CDR3 is TGTGCCACCAGCAGAGATTACAAGCGCTCGAACACCATATATTTT. The full variable domain, completed using reference TRBV15 and TRBJ1-3, is DAMVIQNPRYQVTQFGKPVTLSCSQTLNHNVMYWYQQKSSQAPKLLFHYYDKDFNNEADTPDNFQSRRPNTSFCFLDIRSPGLGDTAMYLCATSRDYKRSNTIYFGEGSWLTVV.

The chain links TRBV5-8 to TRBJ2-1; a possible D gene is TRBD1 (6 bases). Trimming pared 2 bases from V and 5 bases from J, leaving 11 bases between. CDR3 length equals 14 residues. The germline V gene has CDR1 SGHTS and CDR2 YDEGEE. The CDR3 loop is CASSLQGSNNEQFF. CDR3 in DNA: TGTGCCAGCAGCTTACAGGGAAGCAACAATGAGCAGTTCTTC. The full variable domain, its missing parts supplied by reference TRBV5-8 and TRBJ2-1, is EAGVTQSPTHLIKTRGQQATLRCSPISGHTSVYWYQQALGLGLQFLLWYDEGEERNRGNFPPRFSGRQFPNYSSELNVNALELEDSALYLCASSLQGSNNEQFFGPGTRLTVL.

This clone was detected a few times. The V and J genes are TRBV4-2 and TRBJ1-2; 7 bases match TRBD1. The germline CDR1 and CDR2 sequences are LGHNA and YNFKEQ. J gave up 5 bases and V 0 bases, and 6 bases lay outside the gene matches. This CDR3 has 15 residues. The CDR3 nucleotides read TGTGCCAGCAGCCAAGATTACGACAGGGCGTATGGCTACACCTTC. This codes for CASSQDYDRAYGYTF.

The rearrangement uses TRBV5-4 and TRBJ1-2; no reliable D call. Per the germline V gene, CDR1 is SGHNT and CDR2 is YYREEE (reference sequence). V was cut by 4 bases and J by 7 bases, with 17 bases left in between. The CDR3 contains 14 residues. CDR3 amino acids: CASSPSSGVGGYTF. The CDR3 coding sequence is TGTGCCAGCAGCCCCAGCAGCGGGGTAGGTGGCTACACCTTC.

The chain joins TRBV12-5 to TRBJ1-4, with 9 bases that match TRBD1. The ends lost 7 bases at V and 5 bases at J; junction bases unmatched: 8. The CDR3 has 15 amino acids. In germline, CDR1 is LGHNT, CDR2 FRNRAP. The CDR3 sequence: CASAAGTGNNEKLFF. The CDR3 region has the DNA TGTGCTAGTGCCGCGGGGACAGGGAACAATGAAAAACTGTTTTTT.

The rearrangement uses TRBV6-6 and TRBJ2-3, with 8 bases that match TRBD2. The CDR3 has 15 residues. Trimming removed 5 bases from V and 2 bases from J; junction bases left unmatched: 6. Germline CDR1 MNHNY, CDR2 SVGAGI (reference sequence). The CDR3 sequence: CASSPREDFTDTQYF. The CDR3 DNA reads TGTGCCAGCAGTCCGCGGGAGGACTTCACAGATACGCAGTATTTT.

The table lists this clone with a few counts. The chain links TRBV18 to TRBJ1-1; D is undetermined. The germline gives CDR1 KGHSH, CDR2 LQKENI. The CDR3 is 14 amino acids. The ends were cut back, 1 base at V and 7 bases at J, with 13 bases in the middle. Here the CDR3 DNA reads TGTGCCAGCTCACCACTCGGAGCGTACGGTGAAGCTTTCTTT. It specifies CASSPLGAYGEAFF.

The CDR3 region is CASSPRGQGSSYEQYF. The CDR3 DNA sequence: TGTGCCAGCAGCCCCCGGGGACAGGGGAGCTCCTACGAGCAGTACTTC. This chain uses TRBV9 with TRBJ2-7, with 10 bases matching TRBD1. The J segment lost 0 bases and the V segment lost 4 bases, leaving 7 bases of the junction unmatched. CDR1 is SGDLS and CDR2 is YYNGEE in the germline V gene. This CDR3 comprises 16 residues.

This clone was detected only a few times. The rearrangement uses TRBV6-1 and TRBJ2-7; 8 nucleotides line up with TRBD1. With 6 bases clipped from V and 3 bases from J, the junction kept 7 bases outside the gene matches. This CDR3 spans 14 amino acids. Germline lookup yields CDR1 MNHNS and CDR2 SASEGT. The CDR3 region has the DNA TGTGCCAGCAGAACCGGGACAGGCTTCTACGAGCAGTACTTC. Its translation: CASRTGTGFYEQYF.

This chain connects TRBV14 to TRBJ1-4; possibly TRBD1 for D (5 bases). Germline V gene sequence: CDR1 SGHDN, CDR2 FVKESK. The CDR3 sequence is 15 residues long. V was pared by 0 bases and J by 4 bases, with 9 bases between. The CDR3 nucleotides are TGTGCCAGCAGCCAAGATCGGACATTTAATGAAAAACTGTTTTTT. Translation gives CASSQDRTFNEKLFF.